The present T cell receptor beta chain was sequenced within a study of cytomegalovirus exposure and HLA in healthy donors. Study-wide results and limits: Evidence from a later analysis indicated that most CMV-associated TCR beta chains looked HLA-restricted. Reports state that TCR beta sequences accurately predicted most subjects' HLA-A and HLA-B alleles.

Regarding this clone: Its specificity is not known.

It was with 60 Vbeta and 13 Jbeta primers that the PCR ran. Profiling relied on immunoSEQ multiplex PCR, and the TCRdb table lists in-frame clones only, not all of them. Its table lists approximately 82,000 clones. Per the germline V gene, CDR1 is MDHEN and CDR2 is SYDVKM. The germline V and J ends were trimmed by 9 bases and 5 bases, with 11 bases remaining between them. CDR3 size: 12 residues. Source material: PBMCs. The receptor was derived from a woman aged 55-69 years in good health and CMV-seronegative. The V gene is TRBV28, the J gene TRBJ1-5; D perhaps matches TRBD1 (6 bases). DNA of the CDR3: TGTGCCAGTGAACAGGGAGATCAGCCCCAGCATTTT. Its translation is CASEQGDQPQHF.